A single sample gave rise to the 4 T cell receptor beta chains below, sequenced in a study of blood T cell repertoires in COVID-19. Only in-frame clones appear in the TCRdb table, and some are missing; sequencing was by immunoSEQ multiplex PCR. The data show roughly 210,000 clones, with around four fifths seen just once and over 9.5% held by the top ten. Sequenced material: peripheral blood. The receptors were sampled from a woman of 80 years or more with COVID-19, enrolled during active disease.

This rearrangement joins TRBV11-2 to TRBJ2-3; D is perhaps TRBD1 (6 bases). This CDR3 is built from 17 residues. V lost 1 base, J lost 4 bases, and 18 bases lay in between. Germline assignment: CDR1 SGHAT and CDR2 FQNNGV. CDR3 DNA: TGTGCCAGCAGCTTAGTAGCAGGGGTCCTTCGCGCAGATACGCAGTATTTT. Translating gives CASSLVAGVLRADTQYF.

About this clone itself: Other DNA sequences in the sample encode the same CDR3. The V gene is TRBV18, the J gene TRBJ2-5; D possibly corresponds to TRBD1 (5 bases). Germline lookup yields CDR1 KGHSH and CDR2 LQKENI. Deletions cut 6 bases from V and 2 bases from J, with 7 bases between. This CDR3 spans 12 amino acids. The DNA for the CDR3 is TGTGCCAGCTCGCGGACACAAGAGACCCAGTACTTC. Translation gives CASSRTQETQYF.

The rearrangement links TRBV19 to TRBJ2-5; 7 bases align to TRBD1. In germline, CDR1 is LNHDA, CDR2 SQIVND (reference sequence). This CDR3 spans 17 amino acids. The ends lost 4 bases at V and 4 bases at J; junction bases unmatched: 15. The CDR3 loop reads CASSTRLTHRGGETQYF. The CDR3 nucleotides read TGTGCCAGTAGTACCAGACTGACCCACAGGGGCGGAGAGACCCAGTACTTC. Full variable domain (rest looked up from reference TRBV19 and TRBJ2-5): DGGITQSPKYLFRKEGQNVTLSCEQNLNHDAMYWYRQDPGQGLRLIYYSQIVNDFQKGDIAEGYSVSREKKESFPLTVTSAQKNPTAFYLCASSTRLTHRGGETQYFGPGTRLLVL.

This chain joins TRBV28 and TRBJ2-7; 11 bases map to TRBD1. The CDR3 covers 14 residues. Per the germline V gene, CDR1 is MDHEN and CDR2 is SYDVKM. The J segment lost 1 base and the V segment lost 5 bases, leaving 1 base of the junction unmatched. CDR3 bases: TGTGCCAGCAGTGGACAGGGGGCTTCCTACGAGCAGTACTTC. Protein sequence: CASSGQGASYEQYF.